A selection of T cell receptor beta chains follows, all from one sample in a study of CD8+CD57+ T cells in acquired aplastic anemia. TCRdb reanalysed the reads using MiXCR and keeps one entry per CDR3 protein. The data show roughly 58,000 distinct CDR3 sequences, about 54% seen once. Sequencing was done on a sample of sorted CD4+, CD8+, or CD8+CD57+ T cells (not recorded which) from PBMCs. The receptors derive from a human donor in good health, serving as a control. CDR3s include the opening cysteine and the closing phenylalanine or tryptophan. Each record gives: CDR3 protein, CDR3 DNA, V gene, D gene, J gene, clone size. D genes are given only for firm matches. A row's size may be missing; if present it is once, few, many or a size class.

CASSPVSGPYNEQFF | TGTGCCAGCAGCCCTGTCTCGGGACCTTACAATGAGCAGTTCTTC | TRBV7-7 | - | TRBJ2-1 | -
CASSEVKSAYNEQFF | TGTGCCAGCAGTGAAGTGAAGTCAGCGTACAATGAGCAGTTCTTC | TRBV6-1 | - | TRBJ2-1 | many
CASSMTYSADSEQFF | TGTGCCAGTAGTATGACCTATTCAGCAGACTCGGAGCAGTTCTTC | TRBV19 | - | TRBJ2-1 | -
CATTTGGIRYDSSQPQHF | TGTGCCACCACGACAGGGGGAATACGGTACGATAGCAGTCAGCCCCAGCATTTT | TRBV24-1 | TRBD1 | TRBJ1-5 | -
CSVEHRGETQYF | TGCAGCGTTGAGCACAGGGGAGAGACCCAGTACTTC | TRBV29-1 | TRBD1 | TRBJ2-5 | -
CASSFGQGPYEQYF | TGTGCCAGTAGTTTTGGACAGGGACCCTACGAGCAGTACTTC | TRBV19 | TRBD1 | TRBJ2-7 | medium-sized
CASSTEQGTSGISNEQFF | TGTGCCAGCAGCACCGAGCAGGGGACTAGCGGGATATCCAATGAGCAGTTCTTC | TRBV13 | TRBD2 | TRBJ2-1 | once
CASSQAGVGAKNIQYF | TGCGCCAGCAGCCAAGCGGGAGTAGGGGCCAAAAACATTCAGTACTTC | TRBV4-1 | - | TRBJ2-4 | -
CASSLAQGVLAEAFF | TGTGCCAGCAGCTTGGCGCAGGGAGTGTTGGCTGAAGCTTTCTTT | TRBV5-4 | - | TRBJ1-1 | many
CSVEDVGAGADTQYF | TGCAGCGTTGAAGATGTTGGCGCCGGGGCAGATACGCAGTATTTT | TRBV29-1 | - | TRBJ2-3 | many
CASSDDIYEQYF | TGTGCCAGCAGTGATGACATCTACGAGCAGTACTTC | TRBV6-4 | - | TRBJ2-7 | -
CASSQDRGVRGYTF | TGCGCCAGCAGCCAAGATCGGGGGGTTCGGGGCTACACCTTC | TRBV4-3 | - | TRBJ1-2 | -
CASSLQQGNSPLHF | TGCGCCAGCAGCTTGCAACAGGGGAATTCACCCCTCCACTTT | TRBV5-1 | TRBD1 | TRBJ1-6 | -
CASSPGGGLYGYTF | TGTGCCAGCAGCCCGGGGGGAGGGCTCTATGGCTACACCTTC | TRBV11-2 | - | TRBJ1-2 | -
CASSHEQYF | TGTGCCAGCAGCCATGAGCAGTACTTC | TRBV7-2 | - | TRBJ2-7 | -
CASSIGLYEQYF | TGTGCCAGTAGTATTGGGCTGTACGAGCAGTACTTC | TRBV19 | - | TRBJ2-7 | -
CASSPLGTSSDTQYF | TGTGCCAGCAGTCCTCTCGGGACTAGCTCAGATACGCAGTATTTT | TRBV27 | TRBD2 | TRBJ2-3 | many
CSVAGTASYEQYF | TGCAGCGTCGCGGGGACTGCCTCCTACGAGCAGTACTTC | TRBV29-1 | - | TRBJ2-7 | -
CASSPWGGNFEQYF | TGTGCCAGCAGCCCATGGGGCGGGAACTTCGAGCAGTACTTC | TRBV5-8 | - | TRBJ2-7 | once
CASSPTTGGSEAFF | TGCGCCAGCAGCCCTACGACAGGGGGGTCTGAAGCTTTCTTT | TRBV5-1 | TRBD1 | TRBJ1-1 | -
CASSLSRGQGVEQYF | TGTGCCAGCAGCCTGTCGAGAGGACAGGGGGTCGAGCAGTACTTC | TRBV5-4 | TRBD1 | TRBJ2-7 | -
CAIRPTSGSYEQYF | TGTGCCATCAGGCCGACTAGCGGCTCCTACGAGCAGTACTTC | TRBV10-3 | TRBD2 | TRBJ2-7 | -
CASSITGKFTEAFF | TGTGCCAGCTCTATTACAGGGAAGTTCACTGAAGCTTTCTTT | TRBV25-1 | - | TRBJ1-1 | -
CASSRTSGRLGPYNEQFF | TGTGCCAGCAGCAGAACTAGCGGGAGGTTAGGACCCTACAATGAGCAGTTCTTC | TRBV11-2 | TRBD2 | TRBJ2-1 | -
CASSGSLGDTQYF | TGTGCCAGCAGTGGCTCCCTCGGGGATACGCAGTATTTT | TRBV6-4 | - | TRBJ2-3 | -
CASSIAFMSNQPQHF | TGTGCCAGTAGTATTGCCTTTATGAGCAATCAGCCCCAGCATTTT | TRBV19 | - | TRBJ1-5 | -
CASGQATTNEKLFF | TGTGCCAGCGGACAGGCAACAACTAATGAAAAACTGTTTTTT | TRBV25-1 | TRBD1 | TRBJ1-4 | -
CASSQDFGGASGNTIYF | TGCGCCAGCAGCCAAGATTTTGGGGGCGCCTCTGGAAACACCATATATTTT | TRBV4-3 | - | TRBJ1-3 | once
CAISPDGYNEQFF | TGTGCCATCAGTCCCGACGGCTACAATGAGCAGTTCTTC | TRBV10-3 | - | TRBJ2-1 | -
CASSLSGTGGFTEAFF | TGTGCCAGCTCACTTTCCGGGACAGGGGGTTTCACTGAAGCTTTCTTT | TRBV18 | TRBD1 | TRBJ1-1 | many
CASRISGSLRNEQFF | TGTGCCAGCAGGATTAGCGGGAGTCTTCGTAATGAGCAGTTCTTC | TRBV6-1 | TRBD2 | TRBJ2-1 | -
CASSELRNEQFF | TGTGCCAGCAGTGAACTGCGGAATGAGCAGTTCTTC | TRBV6-1 | - | TRBJ2-1 | many
CASSTQGETQYF | TGTGCCAGTAGTACCCAGGGGGAGACCCAGTACTTC | TRBV19 | - | TRBJ2-5 | -
CASSQRPGLGRRETQYF | TGCGCCAGCAGCCAACGCCCCGGACTAGGACGGAGGGAGACCCAGTACTTC | TRBV4-1 | TRBD2 | TRBJ2-5 | many
CATSDFGRYTQYF | TGTGCCACCAGTGATTTCGGGAGATACACGCAGTATTTT | TRBV24-1 | - | TRBJ2-3 | -
CASSQDLQGAYNEQFF | TGTGCCAGCAGCCAAGATCTTCAGGGGGCCTACAATGAGCAGTTCTTC | TRBV3-1 | TRBD1 | TRBJ2-1 | -
CATSREIGTNYGYTF | TGTGCCACCAGCAGGGAGATCGGGACCAACTATGGCTACACCTTC | TRBV15 | - | TRBJ1-2 | -
CAISEEGWGDTQYF | TGTGCCATCAGTGAAGAGGGCTGGGGAGATACGCAGTATTTT | TRBV10-3 | - | TRBJ2-3 | -
CANGSPSGHEQFF | TGTGCCAACGGTTCCCCATCGGGTCATGAGCAGTTCTTC | TRBV7-2 | - | TRBJ2-1 | -
CSVEDRAGSWNTEAFF | TGCAGCGTTGAAGATCGGGCAGGGAGCTGGAACACTGAAGCTTTCTTT | TRBV29-1 | - | TRBJ1-1 | medium-sized
CSASRLAGGGDTQYF | TGCAGTGCTAGCCGGTTAGCGGGGGGCGGGGATACGCAGTATTTT | TRBV20-1 | TRBD2 | TRBJ2-3 | -
CASSLDGIRSYEQYF | TGTGCCAGCAGTCTAGACGGAATACGCTCCTACGAGCAGTACTTC | TRBV6-1 | - | TRBJ2-7 | many
CASSPGQDSYEQYF | TGTGCCAGCAGCCCGGGACAGGACTCCTACGAGCAGTACTTC | TRBV13 | TRBD1 | TRBJ2-7 | -
CAWRGDRYGTSGKETQYF | TGTGCCTGGAGGGGGGACAGGTACGGGACTAGCGGGAAAGAGACCCAGTACTTC | TRBV30 | TRBD2 | TRBJ2-5 | -
CASSYSTWDYLLEQYF | TGTGCCAGCAGTTACTCGACCTGGGACTACCTCTTGGAGCAGTACTTC | TRBV6-2/TRBV6-3 | TRBD2 | TRBJ2-7 | many
CATSREQGQGGQFF | TGTGCCACCAGCAGAGAACAGGGGCAGGGAGGGCAGTTCTTC | TRBV15 | - | TRBJ2-1 | -
CAISERGDEQYF | TGTGCCATCAGTGAAAGGGGAGACGAGCAGTACTTC | TRBV10-3 | - | TRBJ2-7 | -
CASSKGQYEAFF | TGTGCCAGCAGCAAGGGACAGTATGAAGCTTTCTTT | TRBV2 | TRBD1 | TRBJ1-1 | few
CASTTGFNSPLHF | TGTGCCAGCACCACAGGGTTTAATTCACCCCTCCACTTT | TRBV2 | - | TRBJ1-6 | -